Listed here is a single TCR beta chain. Here immunoSEQ multiplex PCR was the method, and the copy in TCRdb shows in-frame clones only, minus some. The sample yields 200,000 to 250,000 clones, more than 75% seen once. Germline CDR1 and CDR2: SGHNT and YYREEE (reference sequence). V gave up 4 bases and J gave up 5 bases, with 22 bases separating them. The CDR3 has 16 residues. The sample belongs to a study of blood T cell repertoires in COVID-19. Source material: PBMCs or T cells enriched from blood (not recorded which). The clonotype was recovered from a man in his forties or fifties who had recovered from COVID-19. This sequence joins TRBV5-4 and TRBJ2-7, with D perhaps TRBD1 (5 bases). CDR3 DNA: TGTGCCAGCAGCCATCGTTCGGGCAGGGCCGTTGACGAGCAGTACTTC. This encodes CASSHRSGRAVDEQYF.